What follows is one T cell receptor (beta chain) and its context. Its specificity is unknown. The germline gives CDR1 GTSNPN, CDR2 SVGIG (reference sequence). Deletions cut 0 bases from V and 2 bases from J, with 5 bases between. The CDR3 has 12 residues. TCRdb re-analysed the 5' RACE reads in MiXCR, keeping a single row per CDR3 protein. Among hundreds of thousands of distinct CDR3 sequences listed, about 18% were seen once. The sample comes from a study of identical twins. Study results and caveats: Out-of-frame alpha sequences shared by twins were enriched for low generation probability.

These same records also appear under a second study, on T cells expressing NK-cell markers.

The sample was PBMCs. The clonotype comes from a woman under 30 in good health. This chain connects TRBV30 to TRBJ2-7; D gene ambiguous. This chain's CDR3 is CAWSVGTYEQYF. The CDR3 nucleotides read TGTGCCTGGAGTGTCGGAACCTACGAGCAGTACTTC.